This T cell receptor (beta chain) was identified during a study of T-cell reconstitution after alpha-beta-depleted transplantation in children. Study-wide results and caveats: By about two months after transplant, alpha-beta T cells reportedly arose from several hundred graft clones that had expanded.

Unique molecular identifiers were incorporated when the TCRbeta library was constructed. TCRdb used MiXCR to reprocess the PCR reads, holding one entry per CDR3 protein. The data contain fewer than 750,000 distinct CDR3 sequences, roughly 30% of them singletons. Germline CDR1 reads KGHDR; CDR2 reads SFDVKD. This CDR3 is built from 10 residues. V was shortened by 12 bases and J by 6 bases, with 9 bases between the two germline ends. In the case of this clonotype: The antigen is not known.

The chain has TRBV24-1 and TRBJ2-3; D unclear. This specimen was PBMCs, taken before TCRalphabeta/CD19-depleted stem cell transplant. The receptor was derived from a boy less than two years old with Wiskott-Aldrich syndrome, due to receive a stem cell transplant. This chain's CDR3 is CAALRDTQYF. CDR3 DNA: TGTGCCGCCCTGAGGGATACGCAGTATTTT.